This T cell receptor (beta chain) comes out of a study of cytomegalovirus exposure and HLA in healthy donors. In the PCR, 60 Vbeta and 13 Jbeta primers were used. Sequenced by immunoSEQ multiplex PCR; TCRdb stores in-frame clones only, minus some. Of approximately 190,000 clones listed, roughly 80% were seen once; the top ten hold 3% to 4%. Study observations and caveats: Rates of TCR association differed by HLA locus in a later analysis, with DRB1 highest and HLA-C lowest.

This CDR3 spans 14 amino acids. CDR1 MNHEY and CDR2 SMNVEV come from the germline V gene (reference sequence). V dropped 4 bases and J dropped 2 bases, with 11 bases sitting between them. As to this clone: Its antigen is as yet unknown.

The V gene is TRBV27, the J gene TRBJ2-5; maybe TRBD1 (6 bases). This TCR was recovered from a man aged 50-60 years in good health and CMV-seronegative. The sample consisted of PBMCs. The CDR3 protein is CASSSGQIQETQYF. The CDR3 region has the DNA TGTGCCAGCAGTTCCGGACAGATACAAGAGACCCAGTACTTC.